One T cell receptor beta chain is described in this entry. What it binds is unknown. Single viable CD3+CD4+CD8-CD45RO+ cells were sorted as the memory CD4+ T cells. This specimen comes from a study of memory CD4+ T cells and cytomegalovirus serostatus. TCRdb's table, derived via immunoSEQ multiplex PCR, lists solely in-frame clones and lacks some. The repertoire holds tens of thousands of clones, 75% seen once, with 0.95% to 1.1% in the top ten. Findings and limits, study-wide: Suggested: most of the CMV-linked TCR signature lies in CD4+ memory cells.

The clonotype comes from an adult in good health and CMV-seronegative. Sequencing was performed on memory CD4+ T cells from blood.

The CDR3 bases are TGTGCCAGCATCCACTGGACGAACACCGGGGAGCTGTTTTTT. This gives the protein CASIHWTNTGELFF. The chain combines TRBV7-9 with TRBJ2-2; D is undetermined. V was shortened by 7 bases and J by 0 bases, with 9 bases between the two germline ends. Germline CDR1 SEHNR, CDR2 FQNEAQ (reference sequence). This CDR3 has 14 residues.